One T cell receptor beta chain is described in this entry. The source of the sample is a study of blood T cell repertoires in COVID-19. Study-wide background: Sites in the United States, Italy and Spain provided acute and convalescent COVID-19 samples. Sources were T cells, B-cell-depleted T cells, or PBMCs; the material itself was cDNA or gDNA.

The table came from immunoSEQ multiplex PCR; TCRdb's copy has only in-frame clones and leaves some out. The sample has roughly 120,000 clones; roughly 88% are singletons. The CDR3 has 14 amino acids. Germline trimming cut 4 bases from V and 10 bases from J; bases unmatched to any gene: 9. CDR1 is SGHTA, CDR2 FQGNSA, per germline. J is TRBJ2-1 and V is TRBV7-2; 8 bases map to TRBD2. What was sequenced was peripheral blood. The TCR comes from a woman aged 50 to 60 with active or convalescent COVID-19. The CDR3 sequence: CASSSAGGSWEQFF. CDR3 in DNA: TGTGCCAGCAGCTCGGCGGGGGGCTCCTGGGAGCAGTTCTTC.